The rows below give T cell receptor beta chains drawn from one sample of a study of blood T cell repertoires in COVID-19. Method: immunoSEQ multiplex PCR; TCRdb's copy keeps in-frame clones and lacks some. The sample has tens of thousands of clones, 83% seen once. Sample: peripheral blood. The receptors stem from a woman in her sixties or seventies with acute or convalescent COVID-19. Both conserved end residues are part of each CDR3. A D gene is named only where the DNA matches it firmly. Expanded clones are given a class, and other clones once, few, many or no size at all.

D gene,J gene,V gene,clone size,CDR3 DNA,CDR3 protein
NA,TRBJ1-1,TRBV5-1,few,TGCGCCAGCAGCTTACAGGGAAGCGGGAACACTGAAGCTTTCTTT,CASSLQGSGNTEAFF
TRBD1,TRBJ1-1,TRBV7-2,NA,TGTGCCAGCAGTCCGTCGTTTTCCGGGACAGCGGGCACTGAAGCTTTCTTT,CASSPSFSGTAGTEAFF
TRBD2,TRBJ2-3,TRBV5-1,NA,TGCGCCAGCAGCAGGCCCGGGACTAGCCCCCACCCTTTCACAGATACGCAGTATTTT,CASSRPGTSPHPFTDTQYF
TRBD1,TRBJ1-5,TRBV10-3,NA,TGTGCCATCAGTGGCGGACAGGGTCAGCCCCAGCATTTT,CAISGGQGQPQHF
TRBD1,TRBJ1-2,TRBV5-1,NA,TGCGCCAGCAGCTCCATACAGGGGGAACACTATGGCTACACCTTC,CASSSIQGEHYGYTF
NA,TRBJ1-2,TRBV24-1,NA,TGTGCCACCAGTGATTGGCGGCGGGGCAGGGCCTATGGCTACACCTTC,CATSDWRRGRAYGYTF
TRBD1,TRBJ1-2,TRBV2,NA,TGTGCCAGCAGCGTCTGGGACAGGGATCTGGGCTACACCTTC,CASSVWDRDLGYTF
TRBD1,TRBJ2-1,TRBV7-2,NA,TGTGCCAGCAGCGGACAGGGGAATATAGATGAGCAGTTCTTC,CASSGQGNIDEQFF
NA,TRBJ2-3,TRBV9,NA,TGTGCCAGCAGCGTACTTGGGGCTGGCACAGATACGCAGTATTTT,CASSVLGAGTDTQYF
NA,TRBJ1-3,TRBV6-5,NA,TGTGTCGATGATGAGGTGAGAAACACCATATATTTT,CVDDEVRNTIYF
TRBD1,TRBJ1-2,TRBV3-1/TRBV3-2,NA,TGTGCCAGCAGCCCTGCTACAGGGGGCTATGGCTACACCTTC,CASSPATGGYGYTF
TRBD2,TRBJ2-5,TRBV11-2,NA,TGTGCCAGCAGCGCCTCCCGACCTACTAGCGGGGTCGCCAGGACCCAGTACTTC,CASSASRPTSGVARTQYF
NA,TRBJ1-2,TRBV21-1,NA,TGTGCCAGCATGGACAGGGTCTATGGCTACACCTTC,CASMDRVYGYTF
TRBD2,TRBJ2-7,TRBV19,NA,TGTGCCAGTAGTCCAATGGGACTAGCGGGGGAAAGCTCCTACGAGCAGTACTTC,CASSPMGLAGESSYEQYF
TRBD1,TRBJ1-1,TRBV11-2,NA,TGTGCCAGCAGGAAGGGGGCCACTGAAGCTTTCTTT,CASRKGATEAFF
TRBD2,TRBJ2-7,TRBV5-1,NA,TGCGCCAGCAGCTGGGCTAGCGGGGCCAACGAATACGAGCAGTACTTC,CASSWASGANEYEQYF
NA,TRBJ1-1,TRBV19,once,TGTGCCAGTAGTCATAACAGGGAGGGCAGTGAAGCTTTCTTT,CASSHNREGSEAFF
NA,TRBJ2-2,TRBV24-1,NA,TGTGCCACCAGTGGCGCAGGCACCGGGGAGCTGTTTTTT,CATSGAGTGELFF
TRBD1,TRBJ1-4,TRBV29-1,NA,TGCAGCGCCCGACAGGGGGCTGGAGAAAAACTGTTTTTT,CSARQGAGEKLFF
TRBD1,TRBJ1-2,TRBV5-4,NA,TGTGCCAGCAGCTCCGACAGGGAGACGTTTGGCTACACCTTC,CASSSDRETFGYTF
NA,TRBJ1-2,TRBV5-1,NA,TGCGCCAGCAGCTTCCGGGACTCCCATGGCTACACCTTC,CASSFRDSHGYTF
TRBD1,TRBJ2-4,TRBV5-1,NA,TGCGCCAGCAGCCTCCGCGGGACAGGGGAAAACATTCAGTACTTC,CASSLRGTGENIQYF
NA,TRBJ2-2,TRBV30,NA,TGTGCCTGGAGTGTTAGACCCCTACTCGGGGGTATCGGGGAGCTGTTTTTT,CAWSVRPLLGGIGELFF
TRBD1,TRBJ1-2,TRBV5-6,NA,TGTGCCAGCAGCTCCGGACAGGGGGATGGCTACACCTTC,CASSSGQGDGYTF